These 20 T cell receptor beta chains were sequenced from one sample in a study of blood T cell repertoires in COVID-19. Profiling relied on immunoSEQ multiplex PCR, and the TCRdb table lists in-frame clones only, not all of them. The sample includes some 270,000 clones, 86% seen only once; the top ten take around 1.5%. Sequencing was carried out using peripheral blood. The receptors stem from an older woman who had recovered from COVID-19.

The V call is TRBV7-8, the J call TRBJ2-7; the match to TRBD1 covers 7 bases. CDR3 size: 15 residues. Trimming took 1 base from V and 0 from J; bases not matched to a gene: 3. In germline, CDR1 is SGHVS, CDR2 FQNEAQ. The CDR3, as DNA: TGTGCCAGCAGCTTAGACAGGGGAACCTCCTACGAGCAGTACTTC. As protein: CASSLDRGTSYEQYF.

The V call is TRBV5-1, the J call TRBJ1-3, with D uncertain. Between the trimmed V and J ends, which lost 0 bases and 0 bases, there was a span of 10 bases. Looked up from germline, CDR1 is SGHRS and CDR2 is YFSETQ. The CDR3 totals 16 residues. The CDR3 coding sequence is TGCGCCAGCAGCTTGGGACTCATAAGCTCTGGAAACACCATATATTTT. This codes for CASSLGLISSGNTIYF.

This chain joins TRBV29-1 and TRBJ1-1, with D tentatively TRBD1 (6 bases). Germline V gene lookup returns CDR1 SQVTM and CDR2 ANQGSEA. The CDR3 loop spans 13 amino acids. The germline V and J ends were trimmed by 5 bases and 4 bases, with 14 bases remaining between them. The CDR3, as DNA: TGCAGCGTTACGAAGACAGGTAGCACTGAAGCTTTCTTT. It specifies CSVTKTGSTEAFF.

About this clone itself: Other DNA variants within this sample encode the same CDR3. The J gene is TRBJ2-5, the V gene TRBV5-1; TRBD1 matches 7 bases. The CDR3 length is 14 residues. V gave up 0 bases and J gave up 2 bases; unmatched junction bases: 1. Germline V gives CDR1 SGHRS, CDR2 YFSETQ. The CDR3 sequence: CASSLGTGQETQYF. The CDR3 nucleotides read TGCGCCAGCAGCTTGGGGACAGGACAAGAGACCCAGTACTTC.

The rearrangement links TRBV3-1 (or the pseudogene TRBV3-2) to TRBJ2-5; 12 bases line up with TRBD2. J gave up 2 bases and V 6 bases, and 13 bases lay outside the gene matches. The V gene's germline CDR1 is LGHDT and CDR2 YNNKEL (reference sequence). The CDR3 spans 18 residues. CDR3 protein: CASRPQMGLAGGQETQYF. The CDR3 DNA reads TGTGCCAGCAGACCTCAGATGGGCCTAGCGGGGGGGCAAGAGACCCAGTACTTC.

The DNA for the CDR3 is TGTGCCAGCAGCGTAGGGGTTGGGGCGACAGCCCGGGTCACTGAAGCTTTCTTT. This sequence encodes CASSVGVGATARVTEAFF. The J gene is TRBJ1-1, the V gene TRBV9; weak D call: TRBD1 (5 bases). Trimming stripped 0 bases from V and 4 bases from J, with 22 bases between. Per germline, CDR1 SGDLS and CDR2 YYNGEE. The CDR3 contains 18 residues.

Written as DNA, the CDR3 is TGCGCCAGCAGCCGGGGAACAGGGGGGACTTACAATGAGCAGTTCTTC. Translation gives CASSRGTGGTYNEQFF. This chain joins TRBV5-1 and TRBJ2-1, with 8 positions matching TRBD1. Germline assignment: CDR1 SGHRS and CDR2 YFSETQ. The CDR3 is 16 amino acids. Trimming removed 4 bases from V and 4 bases from J; junction bases left unmatched: 10.

The V gene is TRBV7-6, the J gene TRBJ2-3; 8 bases line up with TRBD2. CDR1 is SGHVS, CDR2 FNYEAQ, per germline. The CDR3 is made up of 17 amino acids. V gave up 0 bases and J gave up 8 bases; unmatched junction bases: 13. The CDR3 DNA sequence: TGTGCCAGCAGCTTAGCATCTGGGCGGGGGGTGTCTAGTACGCAGTATTTT. Translating gives CASSLASGRGVSSTQYF.

The CDR3 bases are TGTGCCAGCTCAACCGGGACTAGCGGGTACAATGAGCAGTTCTTC. As protein: CASSTGTSGYNEQFF. J is TRBJ2-1 and V is TRBV18; 12 bases match TRBD2. The CDR3 has 15 amino acids. The germline CDR1 and CDR2 sequences are KGHSH and LQKENI. V was clipped by 5 bases and J by 4 bases; unmatched bases: 3.

The chain uses TRBV18 and TRBJ1-4; 7 bases map to TRBD1. V shed 3 bases and J 2 bases; nucleotides not matched to a gene: 6. The CDR3 loop spans 16 amino acids. The germline V gene has CDR1 KGHSH and CDR2 LQKENI. As DNA, the CDR3 is TGTGCCAGCTCACCGACAGGGAGCTCGACTAATGAAAAACTGTTTTTT. Translation: CASSPTGSSTNEKLFF.

The CDR3 DNA reads as TGTGCCAGTAGCATGACAGGAGCTAACTATGGCTACACCTTC. It codes for CASSMTGANYGYTF. V gene TRBV19 combines with J gene TRBJ1-2, with a tentative D call TRBD1 (6 bases). The V gene's germline CDR1 is LNHDA and CDR2 SQIVND (reference sequence). V was pared by 6 bases and J by 0 bases, with 11 bases between. There are 14 residues in the CDR3.

This clone turned up a few times. V usage is TRBV13 and J usage is TRBJ1-1; possible D gene TRBD1, 5 bases. There are 13 residues in the CDR3. Trimming took 5 bases from V and 4 from J, leaving 11 bases between them. CDR1 is PRHDT, CDR2 FYEKMQ, per germline (reference sequence). This CDR3 reads CASSPRGVTEAFF. CDR3 bases: TGTGCCAGCAGCCCTCGGGGGGTCACTGAAGCTTTCTTT. Variable domain in full (rest from reference TRBV13 and TRBJ1-1): AAGVIQSPRHLIKEKRETATLKCYPIPRHDTVYWYQQGPGQDPQFLISFYEKMQSDKGSIPDRFSAQQFSDYHSELNMSSLELGDSALYFCASSPRGVTEAFFGQGTRLTVV.

This clone was counted a single time. The gene calls are TRBV9 and TRBJ1-4; 7 nucleotides line up with TRBD1. The germline V gene encodes CDR1 SGDLS and CDR2 YYNGEE. The V gene end was trimmed by 4 bases and the J gene end by 0 bases; junction bases not matched to a gene: 15. The CDR3 is made up of 19 amino acids. The CDR3 DNA reads TGTGCCAGCAGCCCCCAAAGAGGTGTAAGGGGGCCAACTAATGAAAAACTGTTTTTT. Amino acids: CASSPQRGVRGPTNEKLFF.

This sequence joins TRBV15 and TRBJ2-7, with 10 positions matching TRBD1. J gave up 2 bases and V 3 bases, and 4 bases lay outside the gene matches. The CDR3 is 15 amino acids. Germline CDR1 and CDR2: LNHNV and YYDKDF (reference sequence). As DNA, the CDR3 is TGTGCCACCAGCAGTCTCGACAGGGGGCCCTACGAGCAGTACTTC. The encoded protein is CATSSLDRGPYEQYF.

The V and J genes are TRBV2 and TRBJ2-7; 7 bases are shared with TRBD2. The CDR3 runs to 14 residues. With 4 bases clipped from V and 3 bases from J, the junction kept 6 bases outside the gene matches. Germline CDR1 is SNHLY and CDR2 is FYNNEI. The CDR3 spells CASSGGGLVYEQYF. DNA of the CDR3: TGTGCCAGCAGTGGAGGAGGACTAGTCTACGAGCAGTACTTC. Using reference TRBV2 and TRBJ2-7 for the parts outside the CDR3, the full variable domain is EPEVTQTPSHQVTQMGQEVILRCVPISNHLYFYWYRQILGQKVEFLVSFYNNEISEKSEIFDDQFSVERPDGSNFTLKIRSTKLEDSAMYFCASSGGGLVYEQYFGPGTRLTVT.

This chain joins TRBV6-5 and TRBJ2-1, with 7 bases fitting TRBD2. The CDR3 runs 11 residues. V was clipped by 8 bases and J by 13 bases; unmatched bases: 8. The germline V gene encodes CDR1 MNHEY and CDR2 SVGAGI. The CDR3 reads CASWTGGQQFF. The CDR3 DNA follows: TGTGCCAGCTGGACGGGGGGTCAACAGTTCTTC.

The chain employs TRBV9 and TRBJ2-7, with no clear D. Germline CDR1 reads SGDLS; CDR2 reads YYNGEE. The V end lost 3 bases, the J end lost 3 bases, and 7 bases lay between the germline ends. This CDR3 is 12 amino acids long. CDR3 residues: CASSDSDYEQYF. CDR3 nucleotides: TGTGCCAGCAGCGACAGTGACTACGAGCAGTACTTC.

This rearrangement joins TRBV19 to TRBJ1-1; D remains ambiguous. CDR1 is LNHDA, CDR2 SQIVND, per germline (reference sequence). Trimming removed 7 bases at V and 4 bases at J, with 16 bases between. The CDR3 consists of 14 residues. This CDR3 reads CASTQPGGITEAFF. DNA for the CDR3: TGTGCCAGTACTCAACCTGGAGGGATCACTGAAGCTTTCTTT.

The chain employs TRBV5-1 and TRBJ2-3, with 8 bases matching TRBD2. From germline, CDR1 is SGHRS and CDR2 YFSETQ. The J segment lost 3 bases and the V segment lost 7 bases, leaving 4 bases of the junction unmatched. This CDR3 has 13 amino acids. CDR3 DNA: TGCGCCAGCTCGAGCGGGGGAACAGATACGCAGTATTTT. Encoded protein: CASSSGGTDTQYF.

The rearrangement uses TRBV11-3 and TRBJ2-7; D is perhaps TRBD2 (6 bases). Per the germline V gene, CDR1 is SGHNT and CDR2 is YENEEA. The ends were cut back, 8 bases at V and 0 bases at J, with 14 bases in the middle. CDR3 length: 14 residues. The CDR3 DNA reads TGTGCCAGCTCCGGTGGGGGGAGCTCCTACGAGCAGTACTTC. It translates to CASSGGGSSYEQYF.